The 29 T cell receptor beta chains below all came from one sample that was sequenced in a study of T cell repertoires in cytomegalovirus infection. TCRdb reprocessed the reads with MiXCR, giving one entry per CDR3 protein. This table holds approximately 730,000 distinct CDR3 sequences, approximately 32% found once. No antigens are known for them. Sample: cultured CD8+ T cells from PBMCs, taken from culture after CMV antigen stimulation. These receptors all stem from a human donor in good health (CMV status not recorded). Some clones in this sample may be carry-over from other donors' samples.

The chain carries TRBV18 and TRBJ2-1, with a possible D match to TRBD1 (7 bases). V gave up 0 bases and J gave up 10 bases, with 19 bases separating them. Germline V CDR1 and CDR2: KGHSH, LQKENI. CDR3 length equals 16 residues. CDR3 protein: CASSPPEGARVFEQFF. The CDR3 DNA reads TGTGCCAGCTCACCACCGGAGGGGGCGCGGGTCTTCGAGCAGTTCTTC. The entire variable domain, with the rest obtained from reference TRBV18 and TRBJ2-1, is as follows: NAGVMQNPRHLVRRRGQEARLRCSPMKGHSHVYWYRQLPEEGLKFMVYLQKENIIDESGMPKERFSAEFPKEGPSILRIQQVVRGDSAAYFCASSPPEGARVFEQFFGPGTRLTVL.

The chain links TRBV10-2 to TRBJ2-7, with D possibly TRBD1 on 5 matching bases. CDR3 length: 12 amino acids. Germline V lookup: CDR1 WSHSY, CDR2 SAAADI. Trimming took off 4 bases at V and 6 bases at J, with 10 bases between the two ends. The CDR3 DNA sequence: TGCGCCAGCAGTGGGGTAGGGGCCGAGCAGTACTTC. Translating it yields CASSGVGAEQYF.

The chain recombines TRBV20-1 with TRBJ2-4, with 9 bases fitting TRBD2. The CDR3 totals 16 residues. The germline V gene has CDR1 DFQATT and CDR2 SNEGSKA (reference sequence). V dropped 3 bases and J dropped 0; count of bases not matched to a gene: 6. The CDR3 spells CSASPSGAAAKNIQYF. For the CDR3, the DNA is TGCAGTGCTAGCCCTAGCGGGGCCGCAGCCAAAAACATTCAGTACTTC.

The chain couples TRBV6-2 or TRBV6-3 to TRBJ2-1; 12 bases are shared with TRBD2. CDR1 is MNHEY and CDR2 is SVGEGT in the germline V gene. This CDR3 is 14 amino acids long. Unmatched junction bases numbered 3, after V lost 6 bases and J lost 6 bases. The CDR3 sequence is CASRTSGGPNEQFF. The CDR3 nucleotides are TGTGCCAGCAGAACTAGCGGGGGGCCCAATGAGCAGTTCTTC.

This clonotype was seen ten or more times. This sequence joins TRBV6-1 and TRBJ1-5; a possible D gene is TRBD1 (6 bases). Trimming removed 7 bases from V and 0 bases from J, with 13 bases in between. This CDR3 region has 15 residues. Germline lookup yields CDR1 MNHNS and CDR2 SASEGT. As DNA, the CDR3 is TGTGCCAGCATCCCCGGGACACCTAGCAATCAGCCCCAGCATTTT. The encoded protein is CASIPGTPSNQPQHF.

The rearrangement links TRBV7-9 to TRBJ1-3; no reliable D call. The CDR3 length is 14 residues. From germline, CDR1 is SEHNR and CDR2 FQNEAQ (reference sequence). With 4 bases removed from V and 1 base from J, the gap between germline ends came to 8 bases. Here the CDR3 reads CASSSYTSGNTIYF. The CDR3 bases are TGTGCCAGCAGCTCTTACACGTCTGGAAACACCATATATTTT.

This CDR3 reads CAISESPGPGTGKTSGDYQETQYF. The CDR3 region has the DNA TGTGCCATCAGTGAGTCGCCCGGCCCCGGGACAGGGAAGACTAGCGGGGATTACCAAGAGACCCAGTACTTC. V and J are TRBV10-3 and TRBJ2-5; 11 positions match TRBD2. Losses at the gene ends were 0 bases for V and 0 bases for J; bases not matched to a gene: 24. In germline, CDR1 is ENHRY, CDR2 SYGVKD. The CDR3 sequence is 24 residues long.

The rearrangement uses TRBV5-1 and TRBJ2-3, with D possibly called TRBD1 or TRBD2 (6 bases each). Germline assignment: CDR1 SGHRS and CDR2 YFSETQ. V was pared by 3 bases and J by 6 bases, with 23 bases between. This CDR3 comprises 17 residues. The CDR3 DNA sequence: TGCGCCAGCAGCTCACTTCCTTACGGGGGCTGGGGGGATACGCAGTATTTT. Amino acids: CASSSLPYGGWGDTQYF.

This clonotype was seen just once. CDR3: CASTAGSIVNQPQHF. The CDR3 DNA reads as TGTGCCAGCACCGCAGGATCAATCGTCAATCAGCCCCAGCATTTT. The V gene is TRBV28, the J gene TRBJ1-5, with D hard to call. V was shortened by 7 bases and J by 3 bases, with 16 bases between the two germline ends. CDR3 length: 15 residues. The germline V gene has CDR1 MDHEN and CDR2 SYDVKM. The full variable domain, with the rest looked up from reference TRBV28 and TRBJ1-5, is DVKVTQSSRYLVKRTGEKVFLECVQDMDHENMFWYRQDPGLGLRLIYFSYDVKMKEKGDIPEGYSVSREKKERFSLILESASTNQTSMYLCASTAGSIVNQPQHFGDGTRLSIL.

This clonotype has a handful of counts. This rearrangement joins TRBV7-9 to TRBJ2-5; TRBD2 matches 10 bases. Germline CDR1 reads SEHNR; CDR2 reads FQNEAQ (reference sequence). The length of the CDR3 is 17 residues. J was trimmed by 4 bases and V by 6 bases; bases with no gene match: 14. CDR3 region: CASRLSWSSGGGETQYF. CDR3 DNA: TGTGCCAGCAGACTTAGTTGGTCTAGCGGGGGTGGAGAGACCCAGTACTTC.

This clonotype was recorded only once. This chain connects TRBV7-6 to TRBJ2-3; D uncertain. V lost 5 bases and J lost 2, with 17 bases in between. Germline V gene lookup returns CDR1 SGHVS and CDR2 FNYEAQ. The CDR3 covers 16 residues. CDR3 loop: CASSLRSSLFTDTQYF. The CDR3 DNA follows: TGTGCCAGCAGCCTTAGGAGTTCTCTCTTCACAGATACGCAGTATTTT.

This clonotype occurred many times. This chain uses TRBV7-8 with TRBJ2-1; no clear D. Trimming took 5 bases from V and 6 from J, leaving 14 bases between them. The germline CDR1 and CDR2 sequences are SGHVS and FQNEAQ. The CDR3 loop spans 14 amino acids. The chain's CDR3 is CASSPSPKGNEQFF. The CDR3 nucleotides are TGTGCCAGCAGCCCCTCCCCCAAAGGCAATGAGCAGTTCTTC.

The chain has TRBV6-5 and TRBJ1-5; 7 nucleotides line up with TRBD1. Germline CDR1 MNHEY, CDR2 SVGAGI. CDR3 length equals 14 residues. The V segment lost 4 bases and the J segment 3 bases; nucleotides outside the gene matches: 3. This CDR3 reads CASSSGQHNQPQHF. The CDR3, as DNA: TGTGCCAGCAGTTCGGGACAGCACAATCAGCCCCAGCATTTT.

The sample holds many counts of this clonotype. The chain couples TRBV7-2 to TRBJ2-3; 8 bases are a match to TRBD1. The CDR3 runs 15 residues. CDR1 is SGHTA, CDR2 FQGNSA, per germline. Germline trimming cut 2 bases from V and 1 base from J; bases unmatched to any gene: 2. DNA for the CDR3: TGTGCCAGCAGCTTACTGGACAGGGGCACAGATACGCAGTATTTT. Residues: CASSLLDRGTDTQYF.

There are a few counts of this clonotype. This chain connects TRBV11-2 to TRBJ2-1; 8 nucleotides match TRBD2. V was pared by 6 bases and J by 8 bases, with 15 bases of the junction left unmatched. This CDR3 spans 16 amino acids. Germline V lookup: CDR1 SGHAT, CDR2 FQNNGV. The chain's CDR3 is CASRFPGGGGWDEQFF. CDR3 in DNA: TGTGCCAGCAGATTCCCGGGAGGGGGGGGATGGGATGAGCAGTTCTTC.

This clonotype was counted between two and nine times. The CDR3, as DNA: TGTGCCAGCAGCTTGGGAGGGACACCTTTCTACGAGCAGTACGTC. Protein product: CASSLGGTPFYEQYV. This chain uses TRBV5-6 with TRBJ2-7, with D possibly being TRBD1 (6 bases). The CDR3 consists of 15 residues. CDR1 is SGHDT, CDR2 YYEEEE, per germline. V gave up 0 bases and J gave up 3 bases, with 13 bases separating them.

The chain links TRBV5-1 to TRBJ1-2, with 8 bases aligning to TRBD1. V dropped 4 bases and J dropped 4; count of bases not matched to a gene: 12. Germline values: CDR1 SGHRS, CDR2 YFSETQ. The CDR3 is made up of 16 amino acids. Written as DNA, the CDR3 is TGCGCCAGCAGCCCCGAGCCGGACAGGGCTAGCTATGGCTACACCTTC. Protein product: CASSPEPDRASYGYTF.

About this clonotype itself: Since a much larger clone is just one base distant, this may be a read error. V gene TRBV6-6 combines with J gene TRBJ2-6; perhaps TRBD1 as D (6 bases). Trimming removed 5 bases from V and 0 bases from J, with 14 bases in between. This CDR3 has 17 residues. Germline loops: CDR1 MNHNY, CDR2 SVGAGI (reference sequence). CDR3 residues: CASSGSGVTSGANVLTF. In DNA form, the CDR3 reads TGTGCCAGCAGTGGGTCAGGGGTGACCTCTGGGGCCAACGTCCTGACTTTC.

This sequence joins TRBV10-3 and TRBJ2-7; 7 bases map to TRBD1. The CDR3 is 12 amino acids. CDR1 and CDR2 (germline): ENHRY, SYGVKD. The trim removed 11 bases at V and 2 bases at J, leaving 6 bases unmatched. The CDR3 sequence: CAATGKTYEQYF. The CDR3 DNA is TGTGCCGCGACAGGGAAGACCTACGAGCAGTACTTC.

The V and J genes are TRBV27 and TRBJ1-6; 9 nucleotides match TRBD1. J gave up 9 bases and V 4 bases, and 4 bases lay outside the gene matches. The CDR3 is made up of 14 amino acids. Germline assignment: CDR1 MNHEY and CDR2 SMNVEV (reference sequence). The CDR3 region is CASSWTGARSPLHF. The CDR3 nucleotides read TGTGCCAGCAGTTGGACAGGGGCCCGTTCACCCCTCCACTTT.

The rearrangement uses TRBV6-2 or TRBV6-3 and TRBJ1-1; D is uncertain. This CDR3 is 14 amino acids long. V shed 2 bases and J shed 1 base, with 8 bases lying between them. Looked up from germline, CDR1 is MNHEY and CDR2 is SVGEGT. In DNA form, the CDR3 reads TGTGCCAGCAGTTACGGTGTGAAGAACACTGAAGCTTTCTTT. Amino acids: CASSYGVKNTEAFF.

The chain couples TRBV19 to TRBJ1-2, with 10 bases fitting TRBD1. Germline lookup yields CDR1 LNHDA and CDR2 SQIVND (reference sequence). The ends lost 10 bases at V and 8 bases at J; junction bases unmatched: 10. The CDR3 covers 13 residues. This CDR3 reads CATLGQGVGGYTF. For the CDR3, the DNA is TGTGCCACGCTTGGACAGGGGGTTGGAGGCTACACCTTC.

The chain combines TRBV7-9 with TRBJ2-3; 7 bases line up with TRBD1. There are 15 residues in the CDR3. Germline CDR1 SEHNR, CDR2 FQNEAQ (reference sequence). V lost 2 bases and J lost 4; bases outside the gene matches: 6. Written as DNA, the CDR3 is TGTGCCAGCAGCTTACTAGGGACAGAGGCAGATACGCAGTATTTT. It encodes CASSLLGTEADTQYF.

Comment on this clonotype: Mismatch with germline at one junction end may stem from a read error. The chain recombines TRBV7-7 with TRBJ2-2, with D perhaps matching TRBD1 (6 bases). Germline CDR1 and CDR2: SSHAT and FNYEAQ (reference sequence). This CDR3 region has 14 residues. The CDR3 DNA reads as TGTGCTAGCAGCCCTGGGACACCGACGGGGGAGCTGTTTTTT. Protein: CASSPGTPTGELFF.

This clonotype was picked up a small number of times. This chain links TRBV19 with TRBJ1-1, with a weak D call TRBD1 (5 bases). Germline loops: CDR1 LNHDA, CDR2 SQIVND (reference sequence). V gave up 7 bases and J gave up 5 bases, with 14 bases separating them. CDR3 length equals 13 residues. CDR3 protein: CASTQGVRTEAFF. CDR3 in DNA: TGTGCCAGTACCCAAGGGGTCAGGACTGAAGCTTTCTTT. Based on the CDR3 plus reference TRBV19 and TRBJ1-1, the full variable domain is DGGITQSPKYLFRKEGQNVTLSCEQNLNHDAMYWYRQDPGQGLRLIYYSQIVNDFQKGDIAEGYSVSREKKESFPLTVTSAQKNPTAFYLCASTQGVRTEAFFGQGTRLTVV.

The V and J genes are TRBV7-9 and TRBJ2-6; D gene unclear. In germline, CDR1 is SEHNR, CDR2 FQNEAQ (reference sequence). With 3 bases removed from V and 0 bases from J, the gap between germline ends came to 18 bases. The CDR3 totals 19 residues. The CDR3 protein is CASSFTQERPISGANVLTF. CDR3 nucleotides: TGTGCCAGCAGCTTTACCCAGGAACGGCCGATCTCTGGGGCCAACGTCCTGACTTTC. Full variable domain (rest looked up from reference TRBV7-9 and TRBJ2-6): DTGVSQNPRHKITKRGQNVTFRCDPISEHNRLYWYRQTLGQGPEFLTYFQNEAQLEKSRLLSDRFSAERPKGSFSTLEIQRTEQGDSAMYLCASSFTQERPISGANVLTFGAGSRLTVL.

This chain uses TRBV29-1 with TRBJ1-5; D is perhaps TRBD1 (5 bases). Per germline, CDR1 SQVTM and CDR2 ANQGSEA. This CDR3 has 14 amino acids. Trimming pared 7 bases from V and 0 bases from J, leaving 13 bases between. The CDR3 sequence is CSARFRDSNQPQHF. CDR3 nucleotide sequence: TGCAGCGCTCGGTTCAGGGATAGCAATCAGCCCCAGCATTTT.

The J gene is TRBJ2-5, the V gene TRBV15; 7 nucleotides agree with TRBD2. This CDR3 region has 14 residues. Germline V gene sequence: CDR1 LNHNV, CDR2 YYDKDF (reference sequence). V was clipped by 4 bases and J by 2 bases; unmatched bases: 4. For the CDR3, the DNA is TGTGCCACCAGCAAGGTGGGACTACAAGAGACCCAGTACTTC. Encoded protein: CATSKVGLQETQYF. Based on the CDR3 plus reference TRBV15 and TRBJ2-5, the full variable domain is DAMVIQNPRYQVTQFGKPVTLSCSQTLNHNVMYWYQQKSSQAPKLLFHYYDKDFNNEADTPDNFQSRRPNTSFCFLDIRSPGLGDTAMYLCATSKVGLQETQYFGPGTRLLVL.

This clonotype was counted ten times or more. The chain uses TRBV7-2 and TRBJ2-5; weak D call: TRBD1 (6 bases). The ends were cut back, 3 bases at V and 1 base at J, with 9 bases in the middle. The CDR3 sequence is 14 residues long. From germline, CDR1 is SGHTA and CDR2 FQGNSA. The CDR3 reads CASSLDSSQETQYF. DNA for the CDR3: TGTGCCAGCAGCTTGGACAGTTCCCAAGAGACCCAGTACTTC.